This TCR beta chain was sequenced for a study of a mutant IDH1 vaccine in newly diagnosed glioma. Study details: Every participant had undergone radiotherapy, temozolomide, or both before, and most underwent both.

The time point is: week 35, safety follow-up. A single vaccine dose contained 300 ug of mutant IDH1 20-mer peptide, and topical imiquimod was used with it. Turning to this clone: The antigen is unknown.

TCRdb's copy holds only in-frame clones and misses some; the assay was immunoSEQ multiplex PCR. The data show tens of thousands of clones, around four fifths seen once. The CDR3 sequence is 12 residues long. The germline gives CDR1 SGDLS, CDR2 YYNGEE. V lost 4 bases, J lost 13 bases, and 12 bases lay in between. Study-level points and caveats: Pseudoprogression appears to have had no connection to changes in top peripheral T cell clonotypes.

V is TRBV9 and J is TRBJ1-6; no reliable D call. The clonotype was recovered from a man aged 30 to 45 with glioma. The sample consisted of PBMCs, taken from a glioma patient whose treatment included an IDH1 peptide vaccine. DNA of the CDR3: TGTGCCAGCAGCCTTAAATTTTTGCCCCTCCACTTT. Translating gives CASSLKFLPLHF. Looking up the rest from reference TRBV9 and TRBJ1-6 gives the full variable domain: DSGVTQTPKHLITATGQRVTLRCSPRSGDLSVYWYQQSLDQGLQFLIQYYNGEERAKGNILERFSAQQFPDLHSELNLSSLELGDSALYFCASSLKFLPLHFGNGTRLTVT.